The 3 T cell receptor beta chains below come from one sample, sequenced in a study of T cell responses to AZD1222 COVID-19 vaccine. Assay used: immunoSEQ multiplex PCR; TCRdb lists only in-frame clones, some missing. The repertoire has some 100,000 clones, 87% of them found once; the top ten carry 15% to 20%. The sequencing used peripheral blood, collected on day 0 of AZD1222 vaccination. These receptors were taken from an adult in good health.

This clone was counted a single time. J is TRBJ1-6 and V is TRBV25-1; a weak D match, TRBD1 (5 bases). CDR1 is MGHDK, CDR2 SYGVNS, per germline. This CDR3 is built from 13 residues. V lost 6 bases, J lost 10 bases, and 13 bases lay in between. Written as DNA, the CDR3 is TGTGCCAGCAGACAGGTAGAGGAATCACCCCTCCACTTT. Translation gives CASRQVEESPLHF. Together with reference TRBV25-1 and TRBJ1-6, the CDR3 gives the full variable domain: EADIYQTPRYLVIGTGKKITLECSQTMGHDKMYWYQQDPGMELHLIHYSYGVNSTEKGDLSSESTVSRIRTEHFPLTLESARPSHTSQYLCASRQVEESPLHFGNGTRLTVT.

This chain joins TRBV5-4 and TRBJ2-7; 8 bases map to TRBD2. The junction had 8 bases not matched to a gene; V was cut back by 4 bases and J by 2 bases. The CDR3 covers 15 residues. Germline V gene data show CDR1 as SGHNT and CDR2 as YYREEE (reference sequence). CDR3 DNA sequence: TGTGCCAGCAGCCGCGGCGCGGGGGGCCCCTACGAGCAGTACTTC. This encodes CASSRGAGGPYEQYF. The entire variable domain, with the rest obtained from reference TRBV5-4 and TRBJ2-7, is as follows: ETGVTQSPTHLIKTRGQQVTLRCSSQSGHNTVSWYQQALGQGPQFIFQYYREEENGRGNFPPRFSGLQFPNYSSELNVNALELDDSALYLCASSRGAGGPYEQYFGPGTRLTVT.

The chain joins TRBV27 to TRBJ2-1; the D gene is possibly TRBD2 (5 bases). CDR1 MNHEY and CDR2 SMNVEV come from the germline V gene (reference sequence). The CDR3 sequence is 14 residues long. Deletions cut 7 bases from V and 8 bases from J, with 18 bases between. The CDR3 sequence is CASNLGSIGDEQFF. The CDR3 nucleotides are TGTGCCAGCAACCTAGGGTCAATCGGGGATGAGCAGTTCTTC.